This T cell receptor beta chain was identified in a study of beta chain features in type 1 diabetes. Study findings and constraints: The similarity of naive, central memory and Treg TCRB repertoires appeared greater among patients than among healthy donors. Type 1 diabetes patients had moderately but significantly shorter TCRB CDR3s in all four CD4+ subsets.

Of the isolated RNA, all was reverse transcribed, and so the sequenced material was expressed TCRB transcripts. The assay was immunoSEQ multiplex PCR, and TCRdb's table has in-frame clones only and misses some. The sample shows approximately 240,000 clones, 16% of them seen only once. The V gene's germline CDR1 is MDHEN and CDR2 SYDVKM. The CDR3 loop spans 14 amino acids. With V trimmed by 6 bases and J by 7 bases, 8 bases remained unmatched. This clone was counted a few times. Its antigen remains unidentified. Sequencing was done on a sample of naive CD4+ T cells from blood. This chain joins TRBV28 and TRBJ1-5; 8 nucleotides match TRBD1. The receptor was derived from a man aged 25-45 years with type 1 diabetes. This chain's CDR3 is CASRRQGSWQPQHF. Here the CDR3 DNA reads TGTGCCAGCAGGAGACAGGGGTCGTGGCAGCCCCAGCATTTT.